These 26 T cell receptor beta chains share one sample of origin, sequenced in a study of blood T cell repertoires in COVID-19. Clones were sequenced by immunoSEQ multiplex PCR, and TCRdb holds only the in-frame ones, with some missing. This sample has 500,000 to 600,000 clones, with approximately 91% found just once. The specimen was peripheral blood. These receptors all stem from a woman aged 45-65 years with COVID-19, enrolled during active disease.

The V gene is TRBV11-1, the J gene TRBJ2-7; D might be TRBD2 (6 bases). Trimming removed 5 bases from V and 6 bases from J, with 11 bases in between. There are 12 residues in the CDR3. CDR1 is SGHAT, CDR2 FQDESV, per germline (reference sequence). DNA for the CDR3: TGTGCCAGCAGCGGCGGAGGGCGCGAGCAGTACTTC. It yields the protein CASSGGGREQYF.

V and J are TRBV4-2 and TRBJ2-1; 7 positions match TRBD2. Germline V lookup: CDR1 LGHNA, CDR2 YNFKEQ. V lost 4 bases to trimming and J lost 9 bases; unmatched junction nucleotides: 18. This CDR3 is 17 amino acids long. This CDR3 reads CASSPHLGLEFASEQFF. CDR3 nucleotides: TGTGCCAGCAGCCCCCACCTAGGACTAGAATTCGCCAGTGAGCAGTTCTTC.

V usage is TRBV10-3 and J usage is TRBJ1-2, with 10 bases identical to TRBD1. The germline CDR1 and CDR2 sequences are ENHRY and SYGVKD. J lost 9 bases, V lost 5 bases, and 9 bases had no gene match. This CDR3 region has 14 residues. The CDR3 loop reads CAISPPGQGISYTF. CDR3 sequence (DNA): TGTGCCATCAGTCCCCCGGGACAGGGGATCAGCTACACCTTC.

The rearrangement joins TRBV11-2 to TRBJ1-1; D gene uncertain. Trimming left V 1 base short and J 0 bases short, with 9 bases between. The CDR3 has 15 residues. Germline loops: CDR1 SGHAT, CDR2 FQNNGV. CDR3 amino acids: CASSLGGRLNTEAFF. The CDR3 DNA reads as TGTGCCAGCAGCTTAGGTGGCAGGTTGAACACTGAAGCTTTCTTT. Complete variable domain (other parts from reference TRBV11-2 and TRBJ1-1): EAGVAQSPRYKIIEKRQSVAFWCNPISGHATLYWYQQILGQGPKLLIQFQNNGVVDDSQLPKDRFSAERLKGVDSTLKIQPAKLEDSAVYLCASSLGGRLNTEAFFGQGTRLTVV.

This clone was seen only once. The chain couples TRBV11-2 to TRBJ2-2, with 10 positions matching TRBD2. V lost 1 base and J lost 2; bases outside the gene matches: 7. The CDR3 has 18 residues. The germline gives CDR1 SGHAT, CDR2 FQNNGV. This chain's CDR3 is CASSLGVAGGPNTGELFF. The CDR3 nucleotides are TGTGCCAGCAGCTTAGGGGTAGCGGGGGGCCCTAACACCGGGGAGCTGTTTTTT.

The chain is built from TRBV5-1 and TRBJ2-4, with D perhaps TRBD1 (5 bases). V lost 2 bases and J lost 8, with 11 bases in between. The CDR3 is made up of 13 amino acids. Per germline, CDR1 SGHRS and CDR2 YFSETQ. CDR3 bases: TGCGCCAGCAGCTTAGGTGAAGGGGACATTCAGTACTTC. It codes for CASSLGEGDIQYF.

The genes are TRBV18 and TRBJ1-3; possibly TRBD1 for D (6 bases). Trimming shortened V by 4 bases and J by 2 bases, and 12 bases separated the two germline ends. Germline-derived CDR1 and CDR2 are KGHSH and LQKENI. CDR3 length: 15 residues. The CDR3 nucleotides read TGTGCCAGCTCACTCCGGGGGGACACTGGAAACACCATATATTTT. It specifies CASSLRGDTGNTIYF.

The rearrangement joins TRBV21-1 to TRBJ2-2; the table's D call of TRBD2 was not tested on the DNA. TRBV21-1 counts as a pseudogene. CDR3 length equals 16 residues. The CDR3 is CASSFQRRANTGELFF. Written as DNA, the CDR3 is TGTGCCAGCAGCTTCCAAAGGCGGGCGAACACCGGGGAGCTGTTTTTT.

The chain carries TRBV6-5 and TRBJ2-7, with D perhaps matching TRBD2 (7 bases). The CDR3 spans 14 residues. The V gene's germline CDR1 is MNHEY and CDR2 SVGAGI. Trimming took off 6 bases at V and 2 bases at J, with 14 bases between the two ends. The CDR3 bases are TGTGCCAGCAGCGGGGGGCCCTCCACCTACGAGCAGTACTTC. This codes for CASSGGPSTYEQYF.

This clone was found once. The rearrangement links TRBV5-1 to TRBJ2-3; 7 positions match TRBD1. CDR3 length: 15 amino acids. Germline loops: CDR1 SGHRS, CDR2 YFSETQ. V was pared by 4 bases and J by 3 bases, with 8 bases of the junction left unmatched. As DNA, the CDR3 is TGCGCCAGCAGCCCCCAAAGGGGGCGGACAGATACGCAGTATTTT. Amino acid sequence: CASSPQRGRTDTQYF.

The chain couples TRBV2 to TRBJ1-5; 8 bases align to TRBD1. The CDR3 consists of 14 residues. V lost 8 bases and J lost 7; bases outside the gene matches: 10. The germline V gene has CDR1 SNHLY and CDR2 FYNNEI. CDR3 amino acids: CASGVIAGGQPQHF. CDR3 DNA sequence: TGTGCCAGCGGGGTGATTGCAGGGGGCCAGCCCCAGCATTTT.

The V gene is TRBV6-6, the J gene TRBJ2-2, with TRBD1 as a possible D gene (6 bases). Germline assignment: CDR1 MNHNY and CDR2 SVGAGI (reference sequence). The CDR3 is made up of 14 amino acids. V was pared by 9 bases and J by 2 bases, with 13 bases between. The CDR3 nucleotides read TGTGCCAGTCAGACAGGAGACAACACCGGGGAGCTGTTTTTT. Its translation: CASQTGDNTGELFF.

This chain uses TRBV6-5 with TRBJ1-5, with TRBD1 matching 8 bases. Germline V CDR1 and CDR2: MNHEY, SVGAGI. The CDR3 covers 14 residues. V gave up 7 bases and J gave up 7 bases; unmatched junction bases: 9. Written as DNA, the CDR3 is TGTGCCAGCAACTTAGCAGGGGGCGGCCAGCCCCAGCATTTT. Translated: CASNLAGGGQPQHF.

The table lists this clone with a count of one. The chain combines TRBV24-1 with TRBJ1-1; D call uncertain. CDR3 length: 11 residues. V was pared by 9 bases and J by 4 bases, with 8 bases between. Germline V gives CDR1 KGHDR, CDR2 SFDVKD. This CDR3 is CATRRGTEAFF. The CDR3 DNA sequence: TGTGCCACCCGGCGGGGCACTGAAGCTTTCTTT.

This chain joins TRBV6-5 and TRBJ2-1, with a possible D match to TRBD2 (7 bases). CDR3 size: 14 residues. The V and J ends lost 11 bases and 3 bases respectively, with 17 bases between them. Per germline, CDR1 MNHEY and CDR2 SVGAGI. The CDR3 nucleotides are TGTGCCCTCGAAGGGGGGGGCTTCTACAATGAGCAGTTCTTC. Translated: CALEGGGFYNEQFF.

This chain uses TRBV5-6 with TRBJ2-7; 10 bases fit TRBD1. Unmatched junction bases numbered 5, after V lost 2 bases and J lost 6 bases. This CDR3 comprises 14 residues. Germline-derived CDR1 and CDR2 are SGHDT and YYEEEE. The CDR3 region has the DNA TGTGCCAGCAGCTTCGGGACAGGGGTCTCCGAGCAGTACTTC. It specifies CASSFGTGVSEQYF.

V usage is TRBV6-5 and J usage is TRBJ1-1; TRBD1 matches 8 bases. V was pared by 3 bases and J by 7 bases, with 4 bases of the junction left unmatched. The CDR3 consists of 13 residues. Germline CDR1 MNHEY, CDR2 SVGAGI. The CDR3 protein is CASSYHRGDEAFF. The CDR3 nucleotides read TGTGCCAGCAGTTATCACAGGGGGGATGAAGCTTTCTTT.

This clone was seen once. V gene TRBV3-1 (or the pseudogene TRBV3-2) combines with J gene TRBJ1-1; no firm D call. CDR3 length equals 15 residues. Trimming pared 4 bases from V and 2 bases from J, leaving 14 bases between. Germline V lookup: CDR1 LGHDT, CDR2 YNNKEL (reference sequence). CDR3 nucleotides: TGTGCCAGCAGCCTGTATTCATCTAAAAACACTGAAGCTTTCTTT. It is translated as CASSLYSSKNTEAFF.

This sequence joins TRBV29-1 and TRBJ2-3; maybe TRBD2 (5 bases). The CDR3 loop spans 10 amino acids. Germline-derived CDR1 and CDR2 are SQVTM and ANQGSEA. This CDR3 reads CSDYTDTQYF. CDR3 nucleotides: TGCAGTGACTATACAGATACGCAGTATTTT.

This sequence joins TRBV3-1 (or the pseudogene TRBV3-2) and TRBJ2-3, with TRBD2 matching 12 bases. Trimming at V came to 2 bases and at J to 2 bases, leaving 2 bases not matched to a gene. This CDR3 has 16 amino acids. CDR1 and CDR2 (germline): LGHDT, YNNKEL (reference sequence). The CDR3 here is CASSQRLAGVTDTQYF. DNA for the CDR3: TGTGCCAGCAGCCAAAGACTAGCGGGAGTCACAGATACGCAGTATTTT.

Written as DNA, the CDR3 is TGTGCCAGCAGTTACTCCCTAGGGGATGAGCAGTACTTC. Amino acids: CASSYSLGDEQYF. The V gene is TRBV6-5, the J gene TRBJ2-7; D is perhaps TRBD1 (5 bases). V lost 0 bases, J lost 7 bases, and 10 bases lay in between. The CDR3 has 13 amino acids. The germline CDR1 and CDR2 sequences are MNHEY and SVGAGI.

This chain joins TRBV5-1 and TRBJ1-1; TRBD1 matches at 7 bases. After removal of 3 bases from V and 5 bases from J, the junction contained 7 bases not matched to a gene. Germline V gene sequence: CDR1 SGHRS, CDR2 YFSETQ. The CDR3 spans 14 residues. The CDR3 coding sequence is TGCGCCAGCAGCTCACAGGGGCAGGGGACTGAAGCTTTCTTT. Amino acids: CASSSQGQGTEAFF. The variable domain in full, completed from reference TRBV5-1 and TRBJ1-1, reads KAGVTQTPRYLIKTRGQQVTLSCSPISGHRSVSWYQQTPGQGLQFLFEYFSETQRNKGNFPGRFSGRQFSNSRSEMNVSTLELGDSALYLCASSSQGQGTEAFFGQGTRLTVV.

CDR3 amino acids: CTSSTHRFPYEQYF. CDR3 DNA sequence: TGCACCAGCAGCACCCACAGGTTCCCCTACGAGCAGTACTTC. The gene calls are TRBV1 and TRBJ2-7; the tabulated D call, TRBD1, remains unverified against the DNA. TRBV1 is flagged as a pseudogene. This CDR3 spans 14 amino acids.

The rearrangement uses TRBV5-1 and TRBJ1-4, with 10 bases aligning to TRBD1. CDR3 length: 15 amino acids. Germline CDR1 reads SGHRS; CDR2 reads YFSETQ. J lost 8 bases, V lost 4 bases, and 8 bases had no gene match. The CDR3 reads CASSLGTGAKEKLFF. The CDR3 DNA reads TGCGCCAGCAGCCTCGGGACAGGGGCAAAGGAAAAACTGTTTTTT. The full variable domain, rest sourced from reference TRBV5-1 and TRBJ1-4, is KAGVTQTPRYLIKTRGQQVTLSCSPISGHRSVSWYQQTPGQGLQFLFEYFSETQRNKGNFPGRFSGRQFSNSRSEMNVSTLELGDSALYLCASSLGTGAKEKLFFGSGTQLSVL.

The chain uses TRBV11-2 and TRBJ1-1; 7 nucleotides line up with TRBD1. Trimming took 6 bases from V and 7 from J; bases not matched to a gene: 2. The CDR3 is 11 residues long. Germline CDR1 SGHAT, CDR2 FQNNGV. The DNA for the CDR3 is TGTGCCAGCAGTGACAGGGATGAAGCTTTCTTT. It is translated as CASSDRDEAFF.

The V gene is TRBV7-2, the J gene TRBJ2-3; TRBD2 agrees at 9 bases. Unmatched junction bases numbered 5, after V lost 1 base and J lost 3 bases. The CDR3 spans 16 residues. Per the germline V gene, CDR1 is SGHTA and CDR2 is FQGNSA. DNA of the CDR3: TGTGCCAGCAGCTTAGGGGGCGGGGGGGCAACAGATACGCAGTATTTT. Translated: CASSLGGGGATDTQYF.